This TCR beta chain was identified during a study of blood T cell repertoires in COVID-19. About the research overall: Acute and convalescent COVID-19 samples came from the United States, Italy and Spain. T cells, B-cell-depleted T cells, or PBMCs provided the cDNA or gDNA that served as material.

Per the original data handling: Amplification from reference gene primers served as the basis for estimated nucleated cell counts. Assay used: immunoSEQ multiplex PCR; TCRdb lists only in-frame clones, some missing. V, J and clone size were drawn from that table, and D and trimming were deduced from the DNA. The table lists 35,000 to 55,000 clones, nearly 90% of them singletons. CDR3 length: 18 residues. The germline V gene encodes CDR1 SGHRS and CDR2 YFSETQ. V was pared by 1 base and J by 0 bases, with 9 bases of the junction left unmatched. The chain joins TRBV5-1 to TRBJ2-3, with 9 nucleotides matching TRBD1. The sample consisted of peripheral blood. The TCR sequence derives from a man aged 45-65 years with active COVID-19. The chain's CDR3 is CASSLQGQGTVSTDTQYF. The CDR3 bases are TGCGCCAGCAGCTTGCAAGGACAGGGGACGGTAAGCACAGATACGCAGTATTTT.